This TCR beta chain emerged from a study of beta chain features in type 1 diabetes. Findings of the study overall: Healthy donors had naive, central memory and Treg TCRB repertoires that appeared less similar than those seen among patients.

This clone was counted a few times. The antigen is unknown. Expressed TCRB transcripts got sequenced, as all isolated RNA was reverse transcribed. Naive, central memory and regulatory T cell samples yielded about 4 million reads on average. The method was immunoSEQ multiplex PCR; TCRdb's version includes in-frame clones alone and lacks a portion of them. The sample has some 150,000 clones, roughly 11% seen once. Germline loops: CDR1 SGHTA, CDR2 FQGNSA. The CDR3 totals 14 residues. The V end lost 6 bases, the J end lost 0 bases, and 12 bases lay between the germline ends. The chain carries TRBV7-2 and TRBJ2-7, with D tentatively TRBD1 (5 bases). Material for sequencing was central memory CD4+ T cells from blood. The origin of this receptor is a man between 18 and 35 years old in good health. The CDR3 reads CASSLQGGSYEQYF. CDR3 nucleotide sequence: TGTGCCAGCAGTCTCCAGGGTGGCTCCTACGAGCAGTACTTC.